Described below is a single T cell receptor beta chain sequence and its context. Data came from immunoSEQ multiplex PCR; TCRdb stores just in-frame clones and leaves some out. The table includes 25,000 to 30,000 clones, under 90% detected once. These data are taken from a study of regulatory dendritic cells for organ transplantation. Germline V gives CDR1 LGHNA, CDR2 YSLEER. V was shortened by 4 bases and J by 3 bases, with 16 bases between the two germline ends. CDR3 length equals 15 residues. The sample taken for sequencing was naive CD8+ T cells from blood. Subset noted: CD45RA+ naive T cells. The rearrangement links TRBV4-3 to TRBJ2-7; TRBD1 might be the D (6 bases). The clonotype originates from a human donor in good health. The CDR3 DNA reads TGCGCCAGCAGCCTCCAACCCGGACAGAGCTACGAGCAGTACTTC. Protein product: CASSLQPGQSYEQYF.